This TCR beta chain was obtained from a study of identical twins. There are 14 residues in the CDR3. The V gene's germline CDR1 is LNHDA and CDR2 SQIVND (reference sequence). The junction had 7 bases not matched to a gene; V was cut back by 5 bases and J by 5 bases. TCRdb re-called the 5' RACE reads through MiXCR, storing one row per CDR3 protein. The data show roughly 720,000 distinct CDR3 sequences, around a sixth seen once. These data were also filed under a second study, of T cells expressing NK-cell markers. Per that paper: Underlying the TCR beta repertoires were sorted CD3+CD56+NKG2C+, CD3+CD56+NKG2C- and CD3+CD56-NKG2C+ T cells.

The sample was PBMCs. This sequence originates from a young woman in good health. V and J are TRBV19 and TRBJ2-7; 9 bases line up with TRBD2. The CDR3 loop is CASSQAGGYHEQYF. The CDR3 nucleotides are TGTGCCAGTAGTCAAGCGGGAGGTTACCACGAGCAGTACTTC.